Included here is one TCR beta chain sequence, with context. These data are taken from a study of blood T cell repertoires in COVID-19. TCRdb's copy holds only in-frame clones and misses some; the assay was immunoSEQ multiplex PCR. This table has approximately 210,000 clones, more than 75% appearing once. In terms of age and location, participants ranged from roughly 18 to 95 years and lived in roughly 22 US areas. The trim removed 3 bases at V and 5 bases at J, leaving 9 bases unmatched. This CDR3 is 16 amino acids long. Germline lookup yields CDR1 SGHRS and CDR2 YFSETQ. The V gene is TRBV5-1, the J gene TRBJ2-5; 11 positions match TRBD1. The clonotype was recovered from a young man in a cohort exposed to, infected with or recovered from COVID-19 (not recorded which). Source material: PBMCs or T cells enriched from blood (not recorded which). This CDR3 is CASSSSGTGGMETQYF. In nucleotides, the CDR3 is TGCGCCAGCAGCTCATCCGGGACAGGGGGGATGGAGACCCAGTACTTC.